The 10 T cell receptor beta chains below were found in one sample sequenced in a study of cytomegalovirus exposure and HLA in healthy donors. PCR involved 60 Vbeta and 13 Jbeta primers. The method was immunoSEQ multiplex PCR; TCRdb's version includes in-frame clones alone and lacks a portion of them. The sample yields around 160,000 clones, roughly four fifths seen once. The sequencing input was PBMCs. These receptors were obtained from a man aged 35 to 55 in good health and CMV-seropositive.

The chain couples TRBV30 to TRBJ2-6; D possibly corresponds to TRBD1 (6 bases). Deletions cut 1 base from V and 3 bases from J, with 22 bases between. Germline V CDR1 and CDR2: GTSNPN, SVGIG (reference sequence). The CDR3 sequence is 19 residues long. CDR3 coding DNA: TGTGCCTGGAGTGGCCTCAGGGCAGGGGATCCAGGTGGGGCCAACGTCCTGACTTTC. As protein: CAWSGLRAGDPGGANVLTF.

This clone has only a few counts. CDR3 bases: TGTGCCAGCAGCTTTGGGACTAAGAGGGAGACCCAGTACTTC. Residues: CASSFGTKRETQYF. The rearrangement uses TRBV5-4 and TRBJ2-5; TRBD2 matches at 7 bases. Germline-derived CDR1 and CDR2 are SGHNT and YYREEE (reference sequence). After removal of 2 bases from V and 5 bases from J, the junction contained 6 bases not matched to a gene. The CDR3 loop spans 14 amino acids.

This chain's CDR3 is CASRNLQGPDTQYF. CDR3 DNA: TGCGCCAGCAGAAACCTACAGGGACCCGATACGCAGTATTTT. V gene TRBV5-1 combines with J gene TRBJ2-3; tentative D call: TRBD1 (6 bases). V was shortened by 5 bases and J by 6 bases, with 16 bases between the two germline ends. There are 14 residues in the CDR3. CDR1 and CDR2 (germline): SGHRS, YFSETQ.

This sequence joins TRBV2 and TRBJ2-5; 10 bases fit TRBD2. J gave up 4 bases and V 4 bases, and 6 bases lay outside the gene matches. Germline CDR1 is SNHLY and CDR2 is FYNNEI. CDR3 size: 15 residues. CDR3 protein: CASSALAGEGETQYF. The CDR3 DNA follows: TGTGCCAGCAGTGCCCTAGCGGGAGAAGGAGAGACCCAGTACTTC.

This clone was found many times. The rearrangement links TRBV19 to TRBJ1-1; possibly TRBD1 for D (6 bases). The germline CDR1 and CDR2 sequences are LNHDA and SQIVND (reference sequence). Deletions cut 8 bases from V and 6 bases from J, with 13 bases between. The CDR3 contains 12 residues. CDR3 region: CASSGESSEAFF. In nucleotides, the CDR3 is TGTGCCAGTTCAGGGGAAAGCTCTGAAGCTTTCTTT.

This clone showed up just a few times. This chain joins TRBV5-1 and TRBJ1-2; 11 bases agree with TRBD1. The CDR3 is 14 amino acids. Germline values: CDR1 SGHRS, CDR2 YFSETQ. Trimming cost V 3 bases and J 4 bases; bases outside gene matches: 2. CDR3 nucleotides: TGCGCCAGCAGCTCCGGGACAGGGGGCTATGGCTACACCTTC. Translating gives CASSSGTGGYGYTF.

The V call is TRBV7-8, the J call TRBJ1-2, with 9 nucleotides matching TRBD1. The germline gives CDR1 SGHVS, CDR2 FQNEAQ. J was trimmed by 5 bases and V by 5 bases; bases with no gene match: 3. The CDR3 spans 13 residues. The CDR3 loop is CASSNGQGYGYTF. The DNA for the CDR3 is TGTGCCAGCAGCAACGGACAGGGGTATGGCTACACCTTC.

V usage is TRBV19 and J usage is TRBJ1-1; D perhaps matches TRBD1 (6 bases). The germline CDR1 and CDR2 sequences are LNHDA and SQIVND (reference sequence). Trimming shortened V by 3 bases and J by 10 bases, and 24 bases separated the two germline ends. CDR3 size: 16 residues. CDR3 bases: TGTGCCAGTAGTATTTCCCGGACCGCTAACAGGGTAGGAGCTTTCTTT. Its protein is CASSISRTANRVGAFF.

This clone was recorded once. CDR3 sequence (DNA): TGTGCCAGCAGCGTAGCCGTACAAGAGACCCAGTACTTC. Translating gives CASSVAVQETQYF. V is TRBV9 and J is TRBJ2-5; D remains ambiguous. With 0 bases removed from V and 2 bases from J, the gap between germline ends came to 5 bases. Looked up from germline, CDR1 is SGDLS and CDR2 is YYNGEE. The CDR3 is made up of 13 amino acids.

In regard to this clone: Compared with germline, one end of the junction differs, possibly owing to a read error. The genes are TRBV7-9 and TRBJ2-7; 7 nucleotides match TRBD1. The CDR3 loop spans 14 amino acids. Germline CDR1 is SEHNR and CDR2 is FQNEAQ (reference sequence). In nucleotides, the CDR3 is TGTTCCAGCAGCCCCCTCGGGACAGCTTACGAGCAGTACTTC. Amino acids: CSSSPLGTAYEQYF.